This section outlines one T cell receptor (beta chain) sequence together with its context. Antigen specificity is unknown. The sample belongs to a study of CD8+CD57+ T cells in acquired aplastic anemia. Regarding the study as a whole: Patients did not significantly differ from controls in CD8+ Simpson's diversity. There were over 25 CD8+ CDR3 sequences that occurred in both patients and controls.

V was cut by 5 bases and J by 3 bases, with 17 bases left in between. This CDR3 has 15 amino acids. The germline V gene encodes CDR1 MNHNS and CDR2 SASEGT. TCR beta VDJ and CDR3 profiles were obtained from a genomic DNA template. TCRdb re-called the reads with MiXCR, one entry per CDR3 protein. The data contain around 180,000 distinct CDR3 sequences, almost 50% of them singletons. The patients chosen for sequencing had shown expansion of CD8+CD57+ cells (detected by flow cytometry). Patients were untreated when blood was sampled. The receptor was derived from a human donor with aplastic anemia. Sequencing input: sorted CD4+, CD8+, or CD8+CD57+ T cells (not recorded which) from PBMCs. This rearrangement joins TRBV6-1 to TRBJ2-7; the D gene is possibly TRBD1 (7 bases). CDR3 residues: CASSRGTRGLYEQYF. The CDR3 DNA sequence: TGTGCCAGCAGTCGCGGGACAAGGGGGCTCTACGAGCAGTACTTC.